This TCR beta chain was captured by sequencing in a study of T cell responses to AZD1222 COVID-19 vaccine. Study outcomes and limitations: Along spike, vaccine-associated CD4 TCRs were found throughout, with dominance at 160-218 and 743-854. Most donors were white British and more were female, and clonal diversity was possibly underestimated. A rise in Spike-specific TCR breadth and depth followed two AZD1222 doses.

TCRdb's copy holds only in-frame clones and misses some; the assay was immunoSEQ multiplex PCR. The sample comprises about 130,000 clones, 90% of which are singletons, and nearly 4.5% rests with the top ten. A few counts support this clone. Its matching antigen is unknown. This clonotype originated in an adult in good health. Sample: peripheral blood, taken on day 0 of MenACWY control vaccination.

The DNA of the CDR3 is TGTGCCAGCAGTAAGGGACAGGGGGACACTGAAGCTTTCTTT. Amino acid sequence: CASSKGQGDTEAFF. The chain carries TRBV2 and TRBJ1-1, with 11 bases lining up with TRBD1. Germline assignment: CDR1 SNHLY and CDR2 FYNNEI. CDR3 length equals 14 residues. Unmatched junction bases numbered 2, after V lost 5 bases and J lost 3 bases.